The rows below give T cell receptor beta chains drawn from one sample of a study of neurological immune-mediated disorders. Using its own MiXCR run on the 5' RACE reads, TCRdb lists one record per CDR3 protein. The table includes 95,000 to 110,000 distinct CDR3 sequences, 9.5% to 14% detected once. Material: PBMCs. The receptor source for this set is a female donor with HTLV-1-associated myelopathy (HAM/TSP). CDR3s include the opening cysteine and the closing phenylalanine or tryptophan. Fields, in order: clone size, J gene, D gene, V gene, CDR3 protein, CDR3 DNA. D genes are given only for firm matches. Clone size is shown for a subset of rows, as once, few, many or a class of expanded clone.

>-|TRBJ1-2|-|TRBV6-2/TRBV6-3
CASSYLGYGYTF
TGTGCCAGCAGTTACCTGGGCTATGGCTACACCTTC
>many|TRBJ2-7|TRBD1|TRBV20-1
CSARLGQGLYEQYF
TGCAGTGCTAGATTGGGACAGGGTTTGTACGAGCAGTACTTC
>few|TRBJ1-3|-|TRBV7-9
CASSLGSGGPSGNTIYF
TGTGCCAGCAGCTTAGGTAGTGGCGGACCCTCTGGAAACACCATATATTTT
>many|TRBJ2-1|TRBD2|TRBV24-1
CATSDPGLASSYNEQFF
TGTGCCACCAGTGACCCGGGACTAGCGAGCTCCTACAATGAGCAGTTCTTC
>many|TRBJ1-3|TRBD1|TRBV10-2
CAVGDSNGNTIYF
TGCGCCGTGGGGGACAGTAACGGAAACACCATATATTTT
>many|TRBJ2-6|-|TRBV5-1
CASSLVAGVYSGANVLTF
TGCGCCAGCAGCTTGGTCGCGGGCGTCTACTCTGGGGCCAACGTCCTGACTTTC
>many|TRBJ2-3|TRBD2|TRBV20-1
CSATPLGTIGTDTQYF
TGCAGTGCTACTCCCCTCGGGACTATAGGCACAGATACGCAGTATTTT
>many|TRBJ2-5|TRBD2|TRBV6-5
CASQLGTGGGAETQYF
TGTGCCAGCCAACTCGGGACGGGGGGGGGCGCCGAGACCCAGTACTTC
>many|TRBJ1-2|-|TRBV28
CASTPLFMGYTF
TGTGCCAGCACCCCCTTGTTTATGGGCTACACCTTC
>many|TRBJ2-1|TRBD2|TRBV20-1
CSALAGGKLNEQFF
TGCAGTGCTCTAGCGGGGGGGAAACTTAATGAGCAGTTCTTC
>many|TRBJ2-7|TRBD1|TRBV20-1
CSARPTGKRQYF
TGCAGTGCTCGCCCGACAGGGAAGAGGCAGTACTTC
>many|TRBJ2-5|TRBD2|TRBV5-1
CASSRQGGIETQYF
TGCGCCAGCAGCCGGCAGGGAGGGATAGAGACCCAGTACTTC
>once|TRBJ2-7|TRBD1|TRBV5-1
CASSIQGDHEQYF
TGCGCCAGCAGCATACAGGGGGATCACGAGCAGTACTTC
>many|TRBJ2-5|-|TRBV20-1
CSARGGEGKQTQYF
TGCAGTGCTAGGGGCGGGGAAGGGAAGCAGACCCAGTACTTC
>few|TRBJ2-5|TRBD1|TRBV20-1
CSARNFRGRKYQETQYF
TGCAGTGCTAGGAATTTCAGGGGGCGCAAGTACCAAGAGACCCAGTACTTC
>many|TRBJ1-2|TRBD1|TRBV5-1
CASSPTGIDYGYTF
TGCGCCAGCAGCCCGACAGGGATCGACTATGGCTACACCTTC
>many|TRBJ2-6|-|TRBV24-1
CATSDQRSSGANVLTF
TGTGCCACCAGTGATCAGAGGAGCTCTGGGGCCAACGTCCTGACTTTC
>-|TRBJ2-2|-|TRBV7-2
CASSSPVGSTGELFF
TGTGCCAGCAGCTCCCCGGTCGGGAGCACCGGGGAGCTGTTTTTT
>many|TRBJ2-1|-|TRBV20-1
CSARDLSTAGNEQFF
TGCAGTGCTAGAGATCTCTCTACCGCTGGCAATGAGCAGTTCTTC
>-|TRBJ2-5|TRBD2|TRBV7-9
CASSFGLAPETQYF
TGTGCCAGCAGCTTCGGACTAGCCCCAGAGACCCAGTACTTC
>many|TRBJ1-2|TRBD1|TRBV29-1
CSAGQSLKGGYTF
TGCAGCGCGGGACAGTCCCTGAAGGGTGGCTACACCTTC
>many|TRBJ2-7|-|TRBV10-3
CAISGLGVSYEQYF
TGTGCCATCAGTGGGTTGGGGGTCTCCTACGAGCAGTACTTC